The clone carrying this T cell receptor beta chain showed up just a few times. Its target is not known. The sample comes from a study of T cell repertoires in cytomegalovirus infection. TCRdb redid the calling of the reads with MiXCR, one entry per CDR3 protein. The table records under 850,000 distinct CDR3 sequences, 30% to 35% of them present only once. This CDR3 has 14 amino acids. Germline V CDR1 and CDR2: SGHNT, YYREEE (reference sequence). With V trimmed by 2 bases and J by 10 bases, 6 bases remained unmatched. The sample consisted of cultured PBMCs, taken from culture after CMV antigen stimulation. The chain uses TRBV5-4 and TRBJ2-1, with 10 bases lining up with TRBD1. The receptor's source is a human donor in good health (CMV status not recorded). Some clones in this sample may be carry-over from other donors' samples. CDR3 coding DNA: TGTGCCAGCAGCTTCCGGGACAGGGGTTACGAGCAGTTCTTC. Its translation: CASSFRDRGYEQFF. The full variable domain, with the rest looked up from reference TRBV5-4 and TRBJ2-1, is ETGVTQSPTHLIKTRGQQVTLRCSSQSGHNTVSWYQQALGQGPQFIFQYYREEENGRGNFPPRFSGLQFPNYSSELNVNALELDDSALYLCASSFRDRGYEQFFGPGTRLTVL.